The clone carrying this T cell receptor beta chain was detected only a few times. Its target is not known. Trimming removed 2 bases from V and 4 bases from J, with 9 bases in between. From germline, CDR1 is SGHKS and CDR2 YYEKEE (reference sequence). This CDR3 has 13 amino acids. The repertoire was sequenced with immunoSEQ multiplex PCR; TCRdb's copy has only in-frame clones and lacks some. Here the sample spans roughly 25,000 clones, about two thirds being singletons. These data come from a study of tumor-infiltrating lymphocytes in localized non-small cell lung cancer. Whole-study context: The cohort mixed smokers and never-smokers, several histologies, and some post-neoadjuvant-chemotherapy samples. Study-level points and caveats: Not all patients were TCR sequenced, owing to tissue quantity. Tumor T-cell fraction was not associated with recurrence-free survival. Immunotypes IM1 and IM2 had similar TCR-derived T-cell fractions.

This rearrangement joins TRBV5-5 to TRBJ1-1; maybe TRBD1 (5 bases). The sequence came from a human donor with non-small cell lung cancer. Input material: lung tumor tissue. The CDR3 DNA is TGTGCCAGCAGCTTTACAGGAACCACTGAAGCTTTCTTT. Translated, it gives CASSFTGTTEAFF.